This record concerns one TCR beta chain sequence. The target antigen is unknown. Here immunoSEQ multiplex PCR was the method, and the copy in TCRdb shows in-frame clones only, minus some. This sample carries 6,000 or so clones, about 70% of them seen once, and the ten largest clones take roughly 44%. The CDR3 length is 15 residues. CDR1 is KGHSH and CDR2 is LQKENI in the germline V gene. Trimming removed 0 bases from V and 3 bases from J; junction bases left unmatched: 3. The data belong to a study of CD8 T cell repertoires and HIV-1 epitope variants. On the study more broadly: Epitopes were three Gag families plus Nef HW9 and YT9. Equal numbers of autologous T cell-negative cells presented antigen to enriched T cells.

This receptor was obtained from a male donor with HIV. Sequenced: cultured CD8+ T cells derived from PBMCs. V usage is TRBV18 and J usage is TRBJ2-3, with 7 bases fitting TRBD2. CDR3: CASSPPDGGTDTQYF. Here the CDR3 DNA reads TGTGCCAGCTCACCACCGGACGGGGGGACAGATACGCAGTATTTT.